A single sample is the source of the 26 T cell receptor beta chains below, sequenced in a study of cytomegalovirus exposure and HLA in healthy donors. With 60 Vbeta and 13 Jbeta primers, the PCR was carried out. Here immunoSEQ multiplex PCR was the method, and the copy in TCRdb shows in-frame clones only, minus some. This table holds 120,000 or so clones, 60% to 85% found once. Sequenced sample: PBMCs. Receptor source: a woman in her forties in good health and CMV-seropositive.

This clone was observed a few times. The chain links TRBV11-2 to TRBJ1-3; TRBD1 agrees at 7 bases. Germline loops: CDR1 SGHAT, CDR2 FQNNGV. The CDR3 length is 17 residues. The J segment lost 2 bases and the V segment lost 2 bases, leaving 9 bases of the junction unmatched. The CDR3 reads CASSLSSVGTAGNTIYF. Written as DNA, the CDR3 is TGTGCCAGCAGCTTATCGAGTGTTGGGACAGCTGGAAACACCATATATTTT. The full variable domain, completed using reference TRBV11-2 and TRBJ1-3, is EAGVAQSPRYKIIEKRQSVAFWCNPISGHATLYWYQQILGQGPKLLIQFQNNGVVDDSQLPKDRFSAERLKGVDSTLKIQPAKLEDSAVYLCASSLSSVGTAGNTIYFGEGSWLTVV.

This rearrangement joins TRBV7-2 to TRBJ2-7, with 10 bases that match TRBD2. The CDR3 contains 15 residues. Germline lookup yields CDR1 SGHTA and CDR2 FQGNSA. The junction had 5 bases not matched to a gene; V was cut back by 0 bases and J by 6 bases. DNA of the CDR3: TGTGCCAGCAGCTTAGCACTAGCGGGGAGTTCCGAGCAGTACTTC. Its translation is CASSLALAGSSEQYF. The entire variable domain, with the rest obtained from reference TRBV7-2 and TRBJ2-7, is as follows: GAGVSQSPSNKVTEKGKDVELRCDPISGHTALYWYRQSLGQGLEFLIYFQGNSAPDKSGLPSDRFSAERTGGSVSTLTIQRTQQEDSAVYLCASSLALAGSSEQYFGPGTRLTVT.

The CDR3 DNA reads as TGTGCCAGCAGCCCCGGACAGGGCGGAGAGACCCAGTACTTC. This codes for CASSPGQGGETQYF. This chain connects TRBV4-2 to TRBJ2-5; the match to TRBD1 covers 8 bases. J lost 4 bases, V lost 4 bases, and 5 bases had no gene match. Germline V lookup: CDR1 LGHNA, CDR2 YNFKEQ. The CDR3 sequence is 14 residues long.

This clone was seen a few times. The chain couples TRBV7-6 to TRBJ2-3; maybe TRBD1 (5 bases). The CDR3 is 16 amino acids. Germline V gives CDR1 SGHVS, CDR2 FNYEAQ. V dropped 3 bases and J dropped 1 base, with 14 bases sitting between them. The CDR3 region has the DNA TGTGCCAGCAGCTTGACAGCGACAAGCGGCACAGATACGCAGTATTTT. As protein: CASSLTATSGTDTQYF.

This clone was picked up a small number of times. This chain links TRBV27 with TRBJ2-5, with D maybe TRBD1 (6 bases). The J call is doubtful: the DNA matches TRBJ2-7 better. This CDR3 has 14 residues. The germline gives CDR1 MNHEY, CDR2 SMNVEV (reference sequence). The CDR3: CASSLGDNPYEQYF. In DNA form, the CDR3 reads TGTGCCAGCAGTTTAGGGGACAACCCCTACGAGCAGTACTTC.

In its sample, this clone was seen once. This chain connects TRBV6-5 to TRBJ1-5, with D tentatively TRBD1 (5 bases). With 5 bases removed from V and 4 bases from J, the gap between germline ends came to 15 bases. CDR1 is MNHEY, CDR2 SVGAGI, per germline. The CDR3 sequence is 15 residues long. CDR3 amino acids: CASSQDRFWNQPQHF. The CDR3 DNA is TGTGCCAGCAGTCAAGACAGATTTTGGAATCAGCCCCAGCATTTT.

The rearrangement joins TRBV7-7 to TRBJ2-5; 7 bases fit TRBD1. Germline V gene data show CDR1 as SSHAT and CDR2 as FNYEAQ (reference sequence). The CDR3 totals 15 residues. Trimming took 4 bases from V and 5 from J; bases not matched to a gene: 10. For the CDR3, the DNA is TGTGCCAGCAGCTCCCACCCGACAGGGACGGAGACCCAGTACTTC. Its translation: CASSSHPTGTETQYF.

The J gene is TRBJ2-3, the V gene TRBV6-1; 7 bases are shared with TRBD2. CDR3 size: 15 residues. CDR1 and CDR2 from the germline V gene are MNHNS and SASEGT. The J segment lost 2 bases and the V segment lost 4 bases, leaving 6 bases of the junction unmatched. In DNA form, the CDR3 reads TGTGCCAGCAGTGTAATAGCGGGCACCACAGATACGCAGTATTTT. The encoded protein is CASSVIAGTTDTQYF.

This chain links TRBV5-8 with TRBJ2-1; 10 nucleotides align to TRBD1. Trimming cost V 2 bases and J 3 bases; bases outside gene matches: 2. Germline CDR1 is SGHTS and CDR2 is YDEGEE. The CDR3 totals 15 residues. This chain's CDR3 is CASSLGTGVYNEQFF. The CDR3 coding sequence is TGTGCCAGCAGCTTAGGGACAGGGGTCTACAATGAGCAGTTCTTC.

The chain couples TRBV28 to TRBJ1-5; D is uncertain. Looked up from germline, CDR1 is MDHEN and CDR2 is SYDVKM. Trimming cost V 6 bases and J 0 bases, with 15 bases left between them. There are 16 residues in the CDR3. CDR3 amino acids: CASRRTQTYSNQPQHF. The CDR3 bases are TGTGCCAGCAGGAGAACACAGACCTATAGCAATCAGCCCCAGCATTTT.

V and J are TRBV5-4 and TRBJ2-7; 12 positions match TRBD2. The ends lost 1 base at V and 6 bases at J; junction bases unmatched: 2. Germline assignment: CDR1 SGHNT and CDR2 YYREEE (reference sequence). The length of the CDR3 is 14 residues. The CDR3 protein is CASSLRLAGAEQYF. In nucleotides, the CDR3 is TGTGCCAGCAGCTTGAGACTAGCGGGAGCCGAGCAGTACTTC.

The rearrangement joins TRBV9 to TRBJ2-5, with TRBD2 matching 7 bases. Germline assignment: CDR1 SGDLS and CDR2 YYNGEE. V shed 4 bases and J 7 bases; nucleotides not matched to a gene: 16. The CDR3 runs 16 residues. The CDR3 DNA reads TGTGCCAGCAGCTTCCAAATTGACGGGAGGCCAGGGACCCAGTACTTC. Amino acid sequence: CASSFQIDGRPGTQYF.

The gene calls are TRBV25-1 and TRBJ1-4, with 7 bases fitting TRBD1. Germline CDR1 is MGHDK and CDR2 is SYGVNS. The V segment lost 4 bases and the J segment 7 bases; nucleotides outside the gene matches: 6. The CDR3 totals 14 residues. CDR3 DNA: TGTGCCAGCAGTGTGTTAGGGGGCGGTGAAAAACTGTTTTTT. Protein sequence: CASSVLGGGEKLFF.

V usage is TRBV7-9 and J usage is TRBJ2-1; 14 bases map to TRBD2. The V segment lost 8 bases and the J segment 2 bases; nucleotides outside the gene matches: 8. Germline values: CDR1 SEHNR, CDR2 FQNEAQ (reference sequence). There are 17 residues in the CDR3. The DNA of the CDR3 is TGTGCCAGCGGCGAGCCGGGACTAGCGGGAGCCTACAATGAGCAGTTCTTC. Protein: CASGEPGLAGAYNEQFF.

The chain has TRBV7-2 and TRBJ2-3; tentatively, D is TRBD1 (6 bases). The CDR3 has 15 residues. Germline V gene lookup returns CDR1 SGHTA and CDR2 FQGNSA. The V gene lost 0 bases and the J gene lost 2 bases, with 9 bases spanning the gap. CDR3 DNA sequence: TGTGCCAGCAGCTTAGCGGGGGCGAACACAGATACGCAGTATTTT. Protein sequence: CASSLAGANTDTQYF. The full variable domain, completed using reference TRBV7-2 and TRBJ2-3, is GAGVSQSPSNKVTEKGKDVELRCDPISGHTALYWYRQSLGQGLEFLIYFQGNSAPDKSGLPSDRFSAERTGGSVSTLTIQRTQQEDSAVYLCASSLAGANTDTQYFGPGTRLTVL.

The V call is TRBV7-9, the J call TRBJ1-2, with a weak D call TRBD1 (6 bases). The CDR3 runs to 13 residues. The V gene's germline CDR1 is SEHNR and CDR2 FQNEAQ (reference sequence). V shed 0 bases and J shed 8 bases, with 10 bases lying between them. CDR3 sequence (DNA): TGTGCCAGCAGCTTAGCCCCAGGGGAGGGCTACACCTTC. Residues: CASSLAPGEGYTF.

This chain links TRBV4-2 with TRBJ1-1, with D maybe TRBD1 (5 bases). With 0 bases removed from V and 2 bases from J, the gap between germline ends came to 16 bases. Germline V gives CDR1 LGHNA, CDR2 YNFKEQ. The CDR3 loop spans 17 amino acids. Here the CDR3 reads CASSQDRQSASNTEAFF. CDR3 nucleotides: TGTGCCAGCAGCCAAGATAGACAGAGCGCCAGCAACACTGAAGCTTTCTTT.

Only a few counts were recorded for this clone. The chain has TRBV6-6 and TRBJ2-7, with 9 bases identical to TRBD1. This CDR3 spans 14 amino acids. J gave up 3 bases and V 6 bases, and 6 bases lay outside the gene matches. Germline V CDR1 and CDR2: MNHNY, SVGAGI (reference sequence). CDR3 sequence: CASSRDRELYEQYF. CDR3 bases: TGTGCCAGCAGCAGGGACAGGGAGCTCTACGAGCAGTACTTC.

The chain links TRBV7-8 to TRBJ2-7, with TRBD1 matching over 8 bases. The CDR3 is made up of 17 amino acids. Trimming cost V 1 base and J 2 bases; bases outside gene matches: 10. The germline CDR1 and CDR2 sequences are SGHVS and FQNEAQ. CDR3 sequence: CASSLGLGQGRTYEQYF. CDR3 DNA sequence: TGTGCCAGCAGCTTAGGTTTAGGACAGGGTAGGACCTACGAGCAGTACTTC.

The V and J genes are TRBV5-1 and TRBJ2-7, with 7 bases that match TRBD2. This CDR3 has 14 residues. Germline CDR1 is SGHRS and CDR2 is YFSETQ. V shed 2 bases, J shed 6 bases, and the junction held 8 bases outside the gene matches. The CDR3 region has the DNA TGCGCCAGCAGCTTCCTAGCGGAGAGGAGCGAGCAGTACTTC. Amino acids: CASSFLAERSEQYF.

This clone was detected only once. V usage is TRBV6-6 and J usage is TRBJ2-3; tentatively, D is TRBD1 (6 bases). The CDR3 runs 14 residues. V gave up 5 bases and J gave up 6 bases, with 15 bases separating them. CDR1 and CDR2 from the germline V gene are MNHNY and SVGAGI (reference sequence). CDR3 bases: TGTGCCAGCAGTCCACGAGGACAGTCGGATACGCAGTATTTT. As protein: CASSPRGQSDTQYF.

This clone turned up a few times. In nucleotides, the CDR3 is TGTGCCTGGCTTTCAGGGGTAGGCTCTGAAGCTTTCTTT. This gives the protein CAWLSGVGSEAFF. The chain joins TRBV30 to TRBJ1-1; a possible D gene is TRBD1 (6 bases). This CDR3 is 13 amino acids long. Germline loops: CDR1 GTSNPN, CDR2 SVGIG (reference sequence). The germline V and J ends were trimmed by 5 bases and 6 bases, with 16 bases remaining between them.

V is TRBV7-6 and J is TRBJ2-5; the match to TRBD2 covers 8 bases. From germline, CDR1 is SGHVS and CDR2 FNYEAQ. The CDR3 runs 16 residues. With V trimmed by 5 bases and J by 4 bases, 12 bases remained unmatched. The CDR3 spells CASSAGIAGILETQYF. For the CDR3, the DNA is TGTGCCAGCAGCGCCGGAATAGCGGGGATTTTAGAGACCCAGTACTTC.

The CDR3 bases are TGTGCCAGCAGTTTATCAACTAGCGGGAATACAGATACGCAGTATTTT. Its protein is CASSLSTSGNTDTQYF. The J gene is TRBJ2-3, the V gene TRBV27, with 10 bases aligning to TRBD2. Germline values: CDR1 MNHEY, CDR2 SMNVEV (reference sequence). The trim removed 0 bases at V and 3 bases at J, leaving 3 bases unmatched. This CDR3 is built from 16 residues.

The DNA of the CDR3 is TGTGCCAGCAGCGTAGGAGGAGCCGGTTCCTACGAGCAGTACTTC. Its protein product is CASSVGGAGSYEQYF. The chain is built from TRBV9 and TRBJ2-5; unclear D gene. The DNA end favors TRBJ2-7, so the J call may be wrong. Germline assignment: CDR1 SGDLS and CDR2 YYNGEE. The CDR3 is 15 amino acids.

The V call is TRBV13, the J call TRBJ1-1; tentative D call: TRBD1 (6 bases). Germline CDR1 and CDR2: PRHDT and FYEKMQ (reference sequence). The CDR3 spans 16 residues. Trimming removed 5 bases at V and 4 bases at J, with 20 bases between. CDR3: CASSITGLQVVTEAFF. The CDR3 bases are TGTGCCAGCAGCATTACAGGGTTACAGGTAGTCACTGAAGCTTTCTTT.